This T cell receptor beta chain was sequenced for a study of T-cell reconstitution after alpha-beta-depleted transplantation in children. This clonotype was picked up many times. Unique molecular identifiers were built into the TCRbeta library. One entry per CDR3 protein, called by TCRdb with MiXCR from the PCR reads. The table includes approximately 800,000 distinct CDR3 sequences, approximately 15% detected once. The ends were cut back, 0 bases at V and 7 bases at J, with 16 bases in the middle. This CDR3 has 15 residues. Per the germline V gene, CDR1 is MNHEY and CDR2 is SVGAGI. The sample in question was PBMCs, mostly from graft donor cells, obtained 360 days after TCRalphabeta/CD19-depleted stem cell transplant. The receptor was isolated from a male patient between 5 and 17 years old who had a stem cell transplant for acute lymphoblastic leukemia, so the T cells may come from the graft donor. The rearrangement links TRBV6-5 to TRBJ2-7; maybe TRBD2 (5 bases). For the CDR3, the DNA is TGTGCCAGCAGTTACTCGATGTGGGAGCCGAATGAGCAGTACTTC. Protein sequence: CASSYSMWEPNEQYF.